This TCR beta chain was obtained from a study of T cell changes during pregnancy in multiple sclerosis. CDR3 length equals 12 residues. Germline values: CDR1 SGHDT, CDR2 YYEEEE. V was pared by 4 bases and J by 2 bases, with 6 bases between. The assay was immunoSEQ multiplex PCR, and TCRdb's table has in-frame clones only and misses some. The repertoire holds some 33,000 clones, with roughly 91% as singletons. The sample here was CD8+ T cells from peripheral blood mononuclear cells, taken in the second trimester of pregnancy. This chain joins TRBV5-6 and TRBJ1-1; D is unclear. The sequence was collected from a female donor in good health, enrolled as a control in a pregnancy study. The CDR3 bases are TGTGCCAGCAGCGGCGGTAACACTGAAGCTTTCTTT. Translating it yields CASSGGNTEAFF.